Listed here is a single T cell receptor beta chain. All enrollees were roughly 18 to 95 years old and from approximately 24 US areas. The data originate from a study of blood T cell repertoires in COVID-19. The wider study: Samples of COVID-19 (acute and convalescent) were obtained from the United States, Italy and Spain.

The CDR3 is 14 residues long. CDR1 and CDR2 (germline): SGHTA, FQGNSA. Trimming left V 2 bases short and J 4 bases short, with 12 bases between. Data came from immunoSEQ multiplex PCR; TCRdb stores just in-frame clones and leaves some out. Among under 300,000 clones listed, about nine tenths were seen once. The receptor's source is a man aged 18 to 29 who had recovered from COVID-19. Material for sequencing was PBMCs or T cells enriched from blood (not recorded which). The J gene is TRBJ2-7, the V gene TRBV7-2; D possibly corresponds to TRBD2 (6 bases). The CDR3 spells CASSLTAGSYEQYF. CDR3 DNA sequence: TGTGCCAGCAGCTTAACAGCGGGCTCATACGAGCAGTACTTC.